This TCR beta chain came from a study of cytomegalovirus exposure and HLA in healthy donors. Study observations and caveats: In a later analysis, parvovirus B19, influenza, CMV and Epstein-Barr virus appeared linked to several top co-occurrence clusters. Most TCR sequences were seen very rarely across donors, but some public TCRs occurred in many.

Worth noting for this clone: Its antigen is as yet unknown.

Whereas donors were nominally healthy upon sampling, unrecorded immune exposures were probable. Primers: 60 Vbeta forward and 13 Jbeta reverse. TCRdb's table, derived via immunoSEQ multiplex PCR, lists solely in-frame clones and lacks some. The sample table includes some 110,000 clones. This CDR3 is 10 amino acids long. CDR1 and CDR2 (germline): DFQATT, SNEGSKA (reference sequence). J was trimmed by 10 bases and V by 5 bases; bases with no gene match: 4. The chain uses TRBV20-1 and TRBJ1-1, with TRBD1 identical over 7 bases. The specimen was PBMCs. The TCR originated in a man aged 25-40 years in good health and CMV-seronegative. The CDR3 sequence is CSAGRQGAFF. The CDR3 region has the DNA TGCAGTGCTGGGCGACAGGGAGCTTTCTTT.